One sample yielded the 21 T cell receptor beta chains listed below, sequenced in a study of tumor-infiltrating lymphocytes in primary liver carcinoma. A constant-region primer primed TCR beta cDNA synthesis from about 530 ng of total RNA. Libraries of TCR beta came from three nested multiplex PCR rounds with slightly modified ARM-PCR. The first two PCR rounds used TRBV1-TRBV30 primers with a Cbeta primer, nine to ten cycles each. From the multiplex PCR reads, TCRdb called clonotypes with MiXCR, one entry per CDR3 protein. The data hold roughly 330,000 distinct CDR3 sequences, with 65% observed a single time. Unsorted whole blood served as the source of blood RNA, and germline DNA was extracted as well. Sequencing input: peripheral blood. All receptors come from a man in his forties or fifties with primary liver carcinoma and hepatitis B virus infection.

Remarks on this clonotype: An end of the junction differs from the germline gene, which may be a read error. This chain connects TRBV5-1 to TRBJ2-7, with unresolved D. This CDR3 spans 14 amino acids. CDR1 and CDR2 from the germline V gene are SGHRS and YFSETQ. CDR3 region: CASSQDDMANEQYF. The CDR3 DNA is TGCGCCAGCAGTCAGGACGACATGGCCAACGAGCAGTATTTC.

Concerning this clonotype: A read error may produce the germline difference seen at one junction end. This chain links TRBV6-5 with TRBJ2-1; D gene unclear. The CDR3 is 16 residues long. Germline CDR1 reads MNHEY; CDR2 reads SVGAGI. CDR3 region: CDSRMTPDPRFNEQFF. The CDR3 DNA follows: TGTGACAGCAGAATGACCCCCGATCCCAGGTTCAATGAGCAGTTCTTC.

The chain has TRBV30 and TRBJ2-7, with 7 bases fitting TRBD1. Per germline, CDR1 GTSNPN and CDR2 SVGIG (reference sequence). Trimming removed 0 bases from V and 2 bases from J; junction bases left unmatched: 7. This CDR3 region has 15 residues. The CDR3 loop is CAWSVGTVVTYEQYF. The CDR3 DNA reads as TGTGCCTGGAGTGTAGGGACAGTAGTGACCTACGAGCAGTACTTC.

The table lists this clonotype with many counts. V usage is TRBV6-6 and J usage is TRBJ2-7; TRBD1 aligns across 8 bases. J gave up 0 bases and V 10 bases, and 2 bases lay outside the gene matches. Germline V gene data show CDR1 as MNHNY and CDR2 as SVGAGI (reference sequence). This CDR3 spans 12 amino acids. The CDR3 DNA reads TGTGCCATCGGACAGGGCTCCTACGAGCAGTACTTC. This gives the protein CAIGQGSYEQYF.

A note on this clonotype: Possible read error: a much larger clone is one base away. It is likely a read error, because the conserved phenylalanine at the end of the CDR3 is missing. The DNA for the CDR3 is TGTGCCATCAGTGAGGGGGCCAACACCGGGGAGCTGTTTTCT. Residues: CAISEGANTGELFS. The chain couples TRBV10-3 to TRBJ2-2, with D perhaps matching TRBD1 (5 bases). This CDR3 comprises 14 residues. From germline, CDR1 is ENHRY and CDR2 SYGVKD. V was pared by 2 bases and J by 2 bases, with 6 bases between.

This clonotype has only one observation. This chain connects TRBV21-1 to TRBJ1-6; the DNA was not compared with TRBD1, the D call given in the table. TRBV21-1 is termed a pseudogene. The CDR3 runs 17 residues. The CDR3 DNA is TGTGCCAGCAGCAACGGGAGGAGGGGGTCGCCTAATTCACCCCTCCACTTT. It is translated as CASSNGRRGSPNSPLHF.

On this clonotype itself: This CDR3 is missing its conserved last phenylalanine or tryptophan, likely due to a read error. The CDR3 reads CASSDYSGGISYEQYL. CDR3 in DNA: TGTGCCAGCAGCGACTATAGCGGGGGGATCTCCTACGAGCAGTACCTC. The chain joins TRBV6-6 to TRBJ2-7; the match to TRBD2 covers 10 bases. V lost 6 bases and J lost 0; bases outside the gene matches: 8. The CDR3 totals 16 residues. Germline V gives CDR1 MNHNY, CDR2 SVGAGI (reference sequence).

V gene TRBV7-9 combines with J gene TRBJ2-3; D remains unclear. The V end was cut by 5 bases, the J end by 2 bases, with 5 bases between. Germline loops: CDR1 SEHNR, CDR2 FQNEAQ (reference sequence). The CDR3 length is 12 residues. CDR3: CASSAITDTQYF. As DNA, the CDR3 is TGTGCCAGCAGCGCGATCACAGATACGCAGTATTTT.

Comments on this clonotype: As the CDR3 is not closed by the conserved phenylalanine or tryptophan, this likely results from a read error. V usage is TRBV7-9 and J usage is TRBJ1-3; D gene ambiguous. This CDR3 comprises 14 residues. The V and J ends lost 5 bases and 5 bases respectively, with 13 bases between them. Germline V lookup: CDR1 SEHNR, CDR2 FQNEAQ (reference sequence). The DNA for the CDR3 is TGTGCCAGCAGCCCCGAGGGAGAAAGAAACACCATATATCTT. Amino acids: CASSPEGERNTIYL.

Note on this clonotype: A much larger clone lies one base from this, so it may be a read error. V and J are TRBV6-5 and TRBJ2-7; no firm D call. The CDR3 length is 15 residues. Trimming removed 3 bases at V and 6 bases at J, with 18 bases between. CDR1 and CDR2 (germline): MNHEY, SVGAGI. CDR3 amino acids: CASSYEPPFLGEQYF. The CDR3 DNA is TGTGCCAGCAGTTATGAGCCACCCTTTTTAGGCGAGCAGTACTTC.

The chain uses TRBV29-1 and TRBJ1-2; D gene ambiguous. Germline V gene data show CDR1 as SQVTM and CDR2 as ANQGSEA. The CDR3 contains 15 residues. The CDR3 region has the DNA TGCAGTGGACGTGAGGTAGCCGTCCCTAACTATGGCTACACCTTC. This sequence encodes CSGREVAVPNYGYTF.

To note about this clonotype: This may come from a read error, since a much larger clone is one base off. The chain recombines TRBV5-6 with TRBJ2-1, with no clear D. This CDR3 is 11 amino acids long. Trimming took 9 bases from V and 8 from J, leaving 12 bases between them. Germline CDR1 is SGHDT and CDR2 is YYEEEE. CDR3 region: CAITEVYEQFF. The CDR3 region has the DNA TGTGCCATCACTGAGGTGTATGAGCAGTTCTTC.

The V and J genes are TRBV5-1 and TRBJ2-7, with D possibly being TRBD2 (5 bases). Germline assignment: CDR1 SGHRS and CDR2 YFSETQ. V was pared by 4 bases and J by 2 bases, with 16 bases between. This CDR3 comprises 15 residues. CDR3 coding DNA: TGCGCCAGCAGCAGGAGTCAGGACTCCGCCTACGAGCAGTACTTC. This translates into CASSRSQDSAYEQYF.

About this clonotype: The junction differs from germline at one of its ends, possibly a read error. This chain joins TRBV6-5 and TRBJ2-3; TRBD2 agrees at 8 bases. This CDR3 comprises 15 residues. Germline-derived CDR1 and CDR2 are MNHEY and SVGAGI. CDR3 amino acids: CASSPSGSGTDRQYF. The CDR3 region has the DNA TGTGCCAGCAGCCCTAGCGGGTCTGGCACAGATAGGCAGTATTTT.

Comments on this clonotype: One end of the junction fails to match germline, which may point to a read error. The chain is built from TRBV11-2 and TRBJ2-1; D possibly corresponds to TRBD2 (5 bases). The V gene's germline CDR1 is SGHAT and CDR2 FQNNGV. This CDR3 is 12 amino acids long. Here the CDR3 reads CPSSSDCNEQFF. In nucleotides, the CDR3 is TGTCCCAGCAGCTCGGACTGCAATGAGCAGTTCTTC.

On this clonotype: This may arise from a read error, as a much more abundant clone is one base away. This chain links TRBV12-3 or TRBV12-4 with TRBJ1-5, with D possibly being TRBD1 (6 bases). V was trimmed by 1 base and J by 4 bases, leaving 11 bases between them. CDR3 size: 15 residues. CDR3 coding DNA: TGTGCCAGCAGTTTAGGGACAGCTAGGAATCAGCCCCAGCATTTT. Translating it yields CASSLGTARNQPQHF.

V and J are TRBV28 and TRBJ1-5; 7 nucleotides match TRBD1. This CDR3 region has 19 residues. The germline gives CDR1 MDHEN, CDR2 SYDVKM. After removal of 3 bases from V and 3 bases from J, the junction contained 17 bases not matched to a gene. For the CDR3, the DNA is TGTGCCAGCAGTTTCCCAAGACAGGGAATAAGTACGTACAATCAGCCCCAGCATTTT. As protein: CASSFPRQGISTYNQPQHF. The whole variable domain, filled in from reference TRBV28 and TRBJ1-5, reads DVKVTQSSRYLVKRTGEKVFLECVQDMDHENMFWYRQDPGLGLRLIYFSYDVKMKEKGDIPEGYSVSREKKERFSLILESASTNQTSMYLCASSFPRQGISTYNQPQHFGDGTRLSIL.

The V gene is TRBV11-2, the J gene TRBJ2-4, with D unclear. Germline-derived CDR1 and CDR2 are SGHAT and FQNNGV. This CDR3 region has 17 residues. V was cut by 1 base and J by 8 bases, with 21 bases left in between. In DNA form, the CDR3 reads TGTGCCAGCAGCTTAGCGCTGACTCTAACAGCCAAGTACATTCAGTACTTC. It encodes CASSLALTLTAKYIQYF.

Many counts were recorded for this clonotype. The J gene is TRBJ1-2, the V gene TRBV10-3, with 8 nucleotides matching TRBD1. Trimming took 7 bases from V and 5 from J; bases not matched to a gene: 6. Germline CDR1 is ENHRY and CDR2 is SYGVKD. This CDR3 region has 13 residues. Here the CDR3 reads CAINDRGKYGYTF. DNA for the CDR3: TGTGCCATCAACGACAGGGGAAAGTATGGCTACACCTTC.

On this clonotype itself: One junction end does not reproduce the germline sequence, and a read error may be involved. V gene TRBV6-5 combines with J gene TRBJ2-1, with D unclear. The germline gives CDR1 MNHEY, CDR2 SVGAGI. The CDR3 consists of 13 residues. The CDR3 loop reads CVSSYALTHEQFF. CDR3 nucleotides: TGTGTCAGCAGTTACGCCCTGACTCATGAGCAGTTCTTC.

With respect to this clonotype: One end of the junction fails to match germline, which may point to a read error. The V and J genes are TRBV11-2 and TRBJ2-1; TRBD2 agrees at 8 bases. This CDR3 is built from 17 residues. The germline CDR1 and CDR2 sequences are SGHAT and FQNNGV. CDR3 in DNA: TGTGCCAGCAGCGCTCCCCCCTTAGCGGGACTCTACAATGAGCAGTCCTTC. Residues: CASSAPPLAGLYNEQSF.